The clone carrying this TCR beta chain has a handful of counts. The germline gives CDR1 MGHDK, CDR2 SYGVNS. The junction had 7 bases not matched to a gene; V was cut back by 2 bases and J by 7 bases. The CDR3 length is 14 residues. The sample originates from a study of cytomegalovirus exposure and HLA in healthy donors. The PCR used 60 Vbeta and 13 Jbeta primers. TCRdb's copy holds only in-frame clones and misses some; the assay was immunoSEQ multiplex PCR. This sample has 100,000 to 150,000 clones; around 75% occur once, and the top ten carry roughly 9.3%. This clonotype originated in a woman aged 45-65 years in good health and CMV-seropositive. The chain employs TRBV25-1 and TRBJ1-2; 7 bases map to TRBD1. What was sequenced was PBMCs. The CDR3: CASSEGWTGTGYTF. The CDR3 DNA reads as TGTGCCAGCAGTGAAGGATGGACAGGAACTGGCTACACCTTC.